Described below is a single T cell receptor (beta chain) sequence and its context. Its antigen is currently not known. There are no base qualities to consult, and no much larger clone falls within one base. The sample originates from a study of vaccination effects on CD4 cells after COVID-19 (dated by TCRdb to between 2021 and 2024). Describing the broader study: Each participant received two doses of an mRNA SARS-CoV-2 vaccine, either BNT162b2 or mRNA-1273. The full study included fewer than eleven COVID-19 convalescent patients and a few SARS-CoV-2-naive healthy vaccine recipients. The study compared SARS-CoV-2 spike-specific CD4+ TCR repertoires before and after mRNA vaccination in COVID-19 convalescent patients and infection-naive vaccine recipients. In the study, cultures from other donors were sequenced using the Oncomine TCR Beta short-read assay on an Illumina iSeq 100. General findings and caveats noted by the study authors: At late post-vaccination timepoints, both infection-induced and vaccine-induced clones showed marked clonal contraction, consistent with waning T cell responses. Among healthy vaccine recipients, nearly all vaccine-induced clones were SARS-CoV-2 mono-reactive, and only 1 of 255 was cross-reactive with common cold coronaviruses. The study was limited by a small number of convalescent patients and lacked early post-infection timepoints.

Libraries were constructed by the immunoSEQ multiplex PCR assay. DNA from the cultured, isolated CD4+ T cells was subjected to TCR beta CDR3 sequencing. Per the authors' processing: Non-productive TCR sequences were removed and reads were trimmed to the CDR3 region, keeping CDR3s of at least 7 amino acids. The MANAFEST web app was used to identify antigen-specific clonotypes by comparing expansion in peptide wells with expansion in reference cultures. For clones to be considered positive, expansion at FDR<0.05 versus reference and all other wells, an odds ratio above 5, and a frequency above 0.1% in two replicate wells were required. A clonotype was defined as cross-reactive if the clonotype was significantly expanded both in SARS-CoV-2 spike wells and in at least one common cold coronavirus spike condition. Using the stringdist R package, CDR3 similarity was measured by Levenshtein distance, and unrooted trees were constructed with ape in R 3.6.1. What TCRdb holds here is the immuneACCESS table cut down to in-frame rearrangements. Part of the clones is not present; checked against another copy, under half of the missing clones reflect an unresolved V gene, and the others are unexplained. That table supplies the V and J calls and clone size; D and trimming were determined from the DNA. The sample records approximately 54,000 clones, 75% to 90% of which are singletons. The leading ten clones occupy about 2.4% of the sample.

The CDR3, from cysteine to phenylalanine, totals 13 residues. Only CDR3 DNA is held: 39 bases, read in frame from base 1. Trimming removed 4 bases from V and 3 bases from J, leaving 6 bases between the germline ends. Via the germline V gene, CDR1 is KGHDR and CDR2 SFDVKD. In the ViraFEST assay, PBMC were stimulated with viral peptide pools, and antigen-specific CD4+ T cell clonotypes were then identified by expansion using TCR sequencing. After around eleven days of culture, CD4+ T cells were isolated with the EasySep CD4+ T cell isolation kit. The absence of prior SARS-CoV-2 infection in healthy vaccine recipients was confirmed by negative nucleocapsid antibodies before and after vaccination. A few million PBMC per well were cultured with 10 ug/ml peptides in IMDM containing approximately 4.5% human AB serum, approximately 10 IU/ml IL-2 and gentamicin. On days 3 and 7, half of the culture medium was replaced with fresh IL-2-containing medium. Unless noted otherwise, every peptide stimulation condition was grown in triplicate wells. PBMC were separated from whole blood using Ficoll-Paque Plus gradient centrifugation and were then either cryopreserved at -140C or used fresh. The spike proteins of SARS-CoV-2 and of the common cold coronaviruses HCoV-NL63, HCoV-OC43 and HCoV-229E were spanned by overlapping peptide pools. Genomic DNA was extracted from cultured CD4+ T cells with the QIAamp micro DNA kit.

This clonotype was obtained from a human donor who received a COVID-19 vaccine. The sequencing used CD4+ T cells from PBMCs cultured with HCoV-229E spike peptides, collected before COVID-19 vaccination. The sample's cell subset or site label, decoded: HCoV-229E spike overlapping peptide pool stimulation. This chain is built from TRBV24-1 and TRBJ2-1; there is no confident call for the D gene. Here is the DNA: TGTGCCACCAGTGAATGGAACTACAATGAGCAGTTCTTC. Translated, it gives CATSEWNYNEQFF.